This T cell receptor (beta chain) was obtained from a study of blood T cell repertoires in COVID-19. The CDR3 contains 14 residues. V dropped 10 bases and J dropped 5; count of bases not matched to a gene: 10. Germline V CDR1 and CDR2: MDHEN, SYDVKM. Sequencing was performed with immunoSEQ multiplex PCR; in TCRdb, only in-frame clones are kept and a portion is missing. The table lists around 150,000 clones, roughly 74% of them singletons, with about 14% in the top ten. The origin of this receptor is a woman aged 80 or older with acute or convalescent COVID-19. This chain links TRBV28 with TRBJ2-5; 10 bases fit TRBD2. Sequencing was carried out using peripheral blood. CDR3 sequence: CATLLAGVGETQYF. The CDR3 region has the DNA TGTGCCACTCTGCTAGCGGGAGTAGGTGAGACCCAGTACTTC.